These 30 T cell receptor beta chains originate from one sample sequenced in a study of T cell responses to AZD1222 COVID-19 vaccine (dated by TCRdb to the early 2020s). According to the study, the label for this sample's time point signals: baseline before first vaccination. The library was made by the immunoSEQ multiplex PCR assay. Entries here come from immuneACCESS through TCRdb and include only in-frame sequences with V and J called. Some clones fail to appear in such tables; in the studies checked, an unresolved V gene covers under half of the shortfall, and the cause of the remainder is unknown. The sample records just over 60,000 clones, roughly 70% of which are singletons. Together, the top ten hold over 12% of the sample. Sequenced here: peripheral blood, sampled on day 0 of AZD1222 vaccination. Receptor source: an adult in good health.

Comments on this clone: Since a much larger clone is just one base distant, this may be a read error. This chain uses TRBV11-3 with TRBJ2-7; D might be TRBD2 (5 bases). CDR1 is SGHNT and CDR2 is YENEEA in the germline V gene. The CDR3 length is 12 residues. V was trimmed by 6 bases and J by 2 bases, leaving 8 bases between them. The CDR3 loop is CASSSGTYEQYF. The DNA for the CDR3 is TGTGCCAGCAGTTCCGGGACCTACGAGCAGTACTTC.

V and J are TRBV9 and TRBJ2-2; 8 bases map to TRBD2. V trimming: 7 bases; J trimming: 13 bases; junction bases outside the gene matches: 6. Germline CDR1 is SGDLS and CDR2 is YYNGEE. The CDR3 has 11 residues. CDR3 in amino acids: CASLREGRLFF. The CDR3 nucleotides read TGTGCCAGCCTCCGGGAGGGAAGGCTGTTTTTT.

The chain recombines TRBV20-1 with TRBJ2-5; unclear D gene. CDR1 is DFQATT, CDR2 SNEGSKA, per germline (reference sequence). Trimming took off 7 bases at V and 2 bases at J, with 8 bases between the two ends. The CDR3 covers 11 residues. For the CDR3, the DNA is TGCAGTGGAAACCCACAAGAGACCCAGTACTTC. Protein: CSGNPQETQYF.

This clone was found a few times. The rearrangement joins TRBV13 to TRBJ2-6, with 9 bases lining up with TRBD1. CDR3 length: 17 residues. After removal of 6 bases from V and 2 bases from J, the junction contained 8 bases not matched to a gene. In germline, CDR1 is PRHDT, CDR2 FYEKMQ (reference sequence). The CDR3 DNA sequence: TGTGCCAGCAGATTATGGACAGGGGTAACTGGGGCCAACGTCCTGACTTTC. It codes for CASRLWTGVTGANVLTF. Based on the CDR3 plus reference TRBV13 and TRBJ2-6, the full variable domain is AAGVIQSPRHLIKEKRETATLKCYPIPRHDTVYWYQQGPGQDPQFLISFYEKMQSDKGSIPDRFSAQQFSDYHSELNMSSLELGDSALYFCASRLWTGVTGANVLTFGAGSRLTVL.

The chain recombines TRBV27 with TRBJ1-1; 7 bases map to TRBD1. CDR3 length: 13 residues. Per germline, CDR1 MNHEY and CDR2 SMNVEV (reference sequence). With 1 base clipped from V and 8 bases from J, the junction kept 4 bases outside the gene matches. CDR3 sequence (DNA): TGTGCCAGCAGTTTATACACGACAGGGGAAGCTTTCTTT. Its protein product is CASSLYTTGEAFF.

The chain has TRBV6-5 and TRBJ1-2; D is undetermined. Germline V gene sequence: CDR1 MNHEY, CDR2 SVGAGI. V was shortened by 4 bases and J by 8 bases, with 17 bases between the two germline ends. The CDR3 is 14 amino acids. DNA of the CDR3: TGTGCCAGCAGTTCTCTACGGACCAATATGGGCTACACCTTC. It translates to CASSSLRTNMGYTF.

CDR3 nucleotides: TGTGCCAGCAGCAGGATCCAGGGGACCGGGGAGCTGTTTTTT. Its protein is CASSRIQGTGELFF. The V gene is TRBV9, the J gene TRBJ2-2, with D perhaps TRBD1 (6 bases). The germline V and J ends were trimmed by 4 bases and 5 bases, with 12 bases remaining between them. The CDR3 runs 14 residues. CDR1 and CDR2 from the germline V gene are SGDLS and YYNGEE.

The rearrangement uses TRBV7-2 and TRBJ2-1; D possibly corresponds to TRBD2 (7 bases). The V end lost 2 bases, the J end lost 7 bases, and 12 bases lay between the germline ends. Germline CDR1 reads SGHTA; CDR2 reads FQGNSA. The CDR3 spans 14 residues. The CDR3 reads CASSLQGRVNEQFF. The DNA for the CDR3 is TGTGCCAGCAGCTTACAGGGGAGGGTGAATGAGCAGTTCTTC.

The chain combines TRBV12-5 with TRBJ2-7, with 7 bases aligning to TRBD2. Germline loops: CDR1 LGHNT, CDR2 FRNRAP. The V and J ends lost 1 base and 7 bases, in that order; junction bases with no gene match: 4. The CDR3 covers 13 residues. The CDR3 region has the DNA TGTGCTAGTGGTTTGGCGGTCGGGGGGGAGCAGTACTTC. Encoded protein: CASGLAVGGEQYF.

The rearrangement links TRBV6-6 to TRBJ1-4; D is uncertain. V lost 10 bases and J 10 bases, leaving 16 bases between the germline ends. CDR3 length equals 12 residues. Germline CDR1 reads MNHNY; CDR2 reads SVGAGI (reference sequence). CDR3 sequence: CATEAVRGKLFF. CDR3 nucleotide sequence: TGTGCCACCGAGGCAGTCCGGGGAAAACTGTTTTTT.

This chain joins TRBV12-1 and TRBJ1-2. TRBV12-1 is tagged as a pseudogene. The CDR3 runs to 9 residues. CDR3 DNA sequence: TGTGCCAGCCCTACGGGAGAATTTTTC. Translation gives CASPTGEFF.

V is TRBV10-2 and J is TRBJ1-5; D unresolved. The germline V and J ends were trimmed by 0 bases and 10 bases, with 13 bases remaining between them. The CDR3 has 14 residues. Germline V gene sequence: CDR1 WSHSY, CDR2 SAAADI. This CDR3 is CASSESSHPSPQHF. The CDR3 coding sequence is TGCGCCAGCAGTGAGTCGAGTCACCCTAGCCCCCAGCATTTT.

With respect to this clone: Other DNA sequences in this sample translate to the same CDR3. The chain employs TRBV12-3 or TRBV12-4 and TRBJ1-5; D ambiguous. The V end was cut by 3 bases, the J end by 4 bases, with 7 bases between. The CDR3 has 13 residues. The CDR3 DNA reads TGTGCCAGCAGTTTGCGGCCGAATCAGCCCCAGCATTTT. Translated: CASSLRPNQPQHF.

This clone occurred a few times. The rearrangement uses TRBV19 and TRBJ2-1; 11 positions match TRBD2. This CDR3 contains 14 residues. Germline assignment: CDR1 LNHDA and CDR2 SQIVND (reference sequence). V lost 9 bases, J lost 7 bases, and 8 bases stayed unmatched. In DNA form, the CDR3 reads TGTGCCAGCATTAGCGGGGGGGCCCAGAATGAGCAGTTCTTC. It translates to CASISGGAQNEQFF.

The chain joins TRBV5-8 to TRBJ1-3; tentative D call: TRBD1 (5 bases). This CDR3 region has 16 residues. Germline lookup yields CDR1 SGHTS and CDR2 YDEGEE. Trimming pared 5 bases from V and 2 bases from J, leaving 17 bases between. This chain's CDR3 is CASSSIMRGAGNTIYF. The CDR3 bases are TGTGCCAGCAGTTCGATAATGAGAGGGGCTGGAAACACCATATATTTT.

This clone showed up just a few times. The rearrangement links TRBV11-3 to TRBJ1-3; tentative D call: TRBD1 (5 bases). Germline V gene sequence: CDR1 SGHNT, CDR2 YENEEA. The V end lost 10 bases, the J end lost 4 bases, and 14 bases lay between the germline ends. The length of the CDR3 is 13 residues. CDR3 DNA: TGTGCCACCGTGACAGAAACAGGAAACACCATATATTTT. It specifies CATVTETGNTIYF.

This clone appeared a few times. This sequence joins TRBV7-6 and TRBJ1-3; no reliable D call. The CDR3 runs 17 residues. CDR1 is SGHVS and CDR2 is FNYEAQ in the germline V gene. Trimming removed 5 bases from V and 0 bases from J, with 17 bases in between. The CDR3 nucleotides read TGTGCCAGCAGCCCAACTGGACTGTCCCGCTCTGGAAACACCATATATTTT. Amino acid sequence: CASSPTGLSRSGNTIYF.

This clone appeared once. The J gene is TRBJ1-1, the V gene TRBV3-1 (or the pseudogene TRBV3-2); a possible D gene is TRBD1 (5 bases). V was pared by 4 bases and J by 7 bases, with 7 bases between. Germline values: CDR1 LGHDT, CDR2 YNNKEL (reference sequence). This CDR3 comprises 11 residues. The CDR3 sequence: CASSLGGEAFF. The DNA of the CDR3 is TGTGCCAGCAGCCTCGGGGGTGAAGCTTTCTTT.

In this sample, this clone turned up a few times. The chain joins TRBV9 to TRBJ2-5; D is uncertain. V was cut by 0 bases and J by 4 bases, with 13 bases left in between. Germline CDR1 reads SGDLS; CDR2 reads YYNGEE. The CDR3 runs to 15 residues. CDR3: CASSVVALAGETQYF. The DNA of the CDR3 is TGTGCCAGCAGCGTAGTGGCGCTTGCTGGAGAGACCCAGTACTTC.

The V and J genes are TRBV19 and TRBJ2-7; D perhaps matches TRBD1 (5 bases). This CDR3 region has 12 residues. The V end lost 8 bases, the J end lost 4 bases, and 12 bases lay between the germline ends. CDR1 is LNHDA, CDR2 SQIVND, per germline (reference sequence). The CDR3 DNA sequence: TGTGCCAGTTTTCGTCAGGGATACGAGCAGTACTTC. It is translated as CASFRQGYEQYF.

Of note for this clone: Other nucleotide sequences from this sample produce the same CDR3. The J gene is TRBJ1-5, the V gene TRBV10-3; D may be TRBD1 (6 bases). This CDR3 contains 15 residues. Per germline, CDR1 ENHRY and CDR2 SYGVKD. V lost 0 bases, J lost 3 bases, and 9 bases lay in between. CDR3 nucleotide sequence: TGTGCCATCAGTGAGTCGGGGGGGGCCAATCAGCCCCAGCATTTT. It yields the protein CAISESGGANQPQHF.

The V call is TRBV27, the J call TRBJ1-2; D is possibly TRBD1 (5 bases). Trimming removed 2 bases from V and 8 bases from J, with 15 bases in between. Germline values: CDR1 MNHEY, CDR2 SMNVEV (reference sequence). The length of the CDR3 is 14 residues. Written as DNA, the CDR3 is TGTGCCAGCAGTTTAGGACACCTTTCCTCCGGCTACACCTTC. Protein product: CASSLGHLSSGYTF.

Comments on this clone: Germline is not matched at one junction end, which may reflect a read error. The chain recombines TRBV12-3 or TRBV12-4 with TRBJ2-2; D not resolved. This CDR3 comprises 11 residues. CDR3 region: CASSTTRELFF. CDR3 bases: TGTGCCAGCAGCACCACCCGGGAGCTGTTTTTT.

This chain links TRBV11-2 with TRBJ1-2; D perhaps matches TRBD1 (6 bases). V was trimmed by 1 base and J by 4 bases, leaving 10 bases between them. CDR1 is SGHAT and CDR2 is FQNNGV in the germline V gene. There are 14 residues in the CDR3. CDR3 sequence (DNA): TGTGCCAGCAGCTTAGTAGGGGGAAGCTATGGCTACACCTTC. Its protein product is CASSLVGGSYGYTF. The whole variable domain, remainder taken from reference TRBV11-2 and TRBJ1-2, is EAGVAQSPRYKIIEKRQSVAFWCNPISGHATLYWYQQILGQGPKLLIQFQNNGVVDDSQLPKDRFSAERLKGVDSTLKIQPAKLEDSAVYLCASSLVGGSYGYTFGSGTRLTVV.

The genes are TRBV12-3 or TRBV12-4 and TRBJ1-2, with TRBD1 matching over 10 bases. The V segment lost 8 bases and the J segment 6 bases; nucleotides outside the gene matches: 3. The CDR3 length is 12 residues. The CDR3 reads CASRQGAHGYTF. CDR3 DNA: TGTGCCAGCCGACAGGGGGCCCATGGCTACACCTTC.

The rearrangement joins TRBV13 to TRBJ2-3, with 8 bases fitting TRBD2. The germline gives CDR1 PRHDT, CDR2 FYEKMQ (reference sequence). The CDR3 sequence is 15 residues long. V was pared by 1 base and J by 0 bases, with 0 bases of the junction left unmatched. The CDR3 nucleotides are TGTGCCAGCAGCTTAGCGGGGGGGAGCACAGATACGCAGTATTTT. It encodes CASSLAGGSTDTQYF.

The chain has TRBV27 and TRBJ2-7; weak D call: TRBD2 (6 bases). This CDR3 has 13 amino acids. Trimming pared 6 bases from V and 3 bases from J, leaving 12 bases between. Germline values: CDR1 MNHEY, CDR2 SMNVEV (reference sequence). CDR3 sequence reads: CASRGGVVYEQYF. The CDR3 DNA follows: TGTGCCAGCAGGGGCGGGGTCGTCTACGAGCAGTACTTC.

V gene TRBV6-5 combines with J gene TRBJ1-2; 9 positions match TRBD1. Germline lookup yields CDR1 MNHEY and CDR2 SVGAGI. The CDR3 covers 15 residues. With 6 bases clipped from V and 4 bases from J, the junction kept 9 bases outside the gene matches. The CDR3: CASSLGQGRVYGYTF. CDR3 DNA: TGTGCCAGCAGCCTCGGACAGGGGAGGGTCTATGGCTACACCTTC.

In its sample, this clone was seen a few times. The chain carries TRBV28 and TRBJ1-1, with D perhaps TRBD1 (5 bases). The CDR3 extends over 16 amino acids. Germline-derived CDR1 and CDR2 are MDHEN and SYDVKM. Trimming took 2 bases from V and 0 from J, leaving 13 bases between them. The CDR3 sequence: CASSLQGYDMNTEAFF. The DNA of the CDR3 is TGTGCCAGCAGTTTACAGGGTTACGACATGAACACTGAAGCTTTCTTT.

The V call is TRBV10-3, the J call TRBJ1-2; D possibly corresponds to TRBD1 (6 bases). Germline CDR1 is ENHRY and CDR2 is SYGVKD. The V and J ends lost 2 bases and 10 bases respectively, with 11 bases between them. This CDR3 is built from 12 residues. This chain's CDR3 is CAISEPGTTYTF. Here the CDR3 DNA reads TGTGCCATCAGTGAGCCCGGGACAACCTACACCTTC.